One sample yielded the 24 T cell receptor beta chains listed below, sequenced in a study of PD-L1 blockade in urothelial cancer. Profiling relied on immunoSEQ multiplex PCR, and the TCRdb table lists in-frame clones only, not all of them. The table has 71,000 or so clones, roughly 89% seen once. Source: PBMCs, taken around atezolizumab (anti-PD-L1) treatment. The receptor set was obtained from a man aged 55 to 70 with urothelial cancer.

The rearrangement uses TRBV5-1 and TRBJ2-7; TRBD2 agrees at 8 bases. The CDR3 runs to 13 residues. Germline trimming cut 0 bases from V and 11 bases from J; bases unmatched to any gene: 7. CDR1 and CDR2 (germline): SGHRS, YFSETQ. CDR3 residues: CASSLGGRLGKYF. CDR3 nucleotide sequence: TGCGCCAGCAGCTTGGGCGGGAGGCTGGGGAAGTACTTC.

The V gene is TRBV2, the J gene TRBJ2-2; no reliable D call. This CDR3 contains 14 residues. Trimming stripped 4 bases from V and 3 bases from J, with 9 bases between. CDR1 and CDR2 from the germline V gene are SNHLY and FYNNEI. DNA for the CDR3: TGTGCCAGCAGTGTGAACAGCTACACCGGGGAGCTGTTTTTT. This sequence encodes CASSVNSYTGELFF.

CDR3 DNA: TGCGCCAGCAGCCCACAGCTTAGCTCCTACGAGCAGTACTTC. Translated: CASSPQLSSYEQYF. This rearrangement joins TRBV4-1 to TRBJ2-7; D is undetermined. Germline loops: CDR1 MGHRA, CDR2 YSYEKL. The CDR3 has 14 residues. Trimming removed 4 bases from V and 0 bases from J, with 10 bases in between.

The genes are TRBV6-1 and TRBJ2-7, with 10 bases identical to TRBD1. With 10 bases clipped from V and 7 bases from J, the junction kept 13 bases outside the gene matches. This CDR3 has 14 residues. Germline assignment: CDR1 MNHNS and CDR2 SASEGT. CDR3 DNA sequence: TGTGCCACGACCCCGGGGACAGGGGTTTCGGAGCAGTACTTC. Residues: CATTPGTGVSEQYF.

V and J are TRBV2 and TRBJ2-6, with D maybe TRBD1 (6 bases). V shed 4 bases and J shed 2 bases, with 12 bases lying between them. The CDR3 runs to 16 residues. Looked up from germline, CDR1 is SNHLY and CDR2 is FYNNEI. DNA for the CDR3: TGTGCCAGCAGTGGACAGGTCTCCCCTGGGGCCAACGTCCTGACTTTC. It yields the protein CASSGQVSPGANVLTF.

The gene calls are TRBV7-6 and TRBJ2-6, with 8 positions matching TRBD1. This CDR3 has 17 residues. J gave up 3 bases and V 5 bases, and 9 bases lay outside the gene matches. CDR1 and CDR2 from the germline V gene are SGHVS and FNYEAQ. CDR3 region: CASSPRQGASGANVLTF. The CDR3 bases are TGTGCCAGCAGCCCCCGGCAGGGGGCTAGTGGGGCCAACGTCCTGACTTTC.

CDR3 nucleotides: TGTGCCAGCAGTACCGGACAGGGACCAGACGAGCAGTACTTC. It codes for CASSTGQGPDEQYF. The chain employs TRBV6-6 and TRBJ2-7, with 8 positions matching TRBD1. Germline V gene lookup returns CDR1 MNHNY and CDR2 SVGAGI (reference sequence). The CDR3 sequence is 14 residues long. Trimming cost V 5 bases and J 5 bases; bases outside gene matches: 8.

This clone was seen only once. The chain employs TRBV2 and TRBJ1-4, with 8 bases identical to TRBD1. CDR3 length: 14 residues. The V and J ends lost 4 bases and 2 bases, in that order; junction bases with no gene match: 0. Germline lookup yields CDR1 SNHLY and CDR2 FYNNEI. CDR3 residues: CASSGQGTNEKLFF. The CDR3 bases are TGTGCCAGCAGTGGACAGGGGACTAATGAAAAACTGTTTTTT.

J is TRBJ2-1 and V is TRBV29-1; the match to TRBD2 covers 11 bases. This CDR3 region has 14 residues. Looked up from germline, CDR1 is SQVTM and CDR2 is ANQGSEA. J gave up 7 bases and V 6 bases, and 8 bases lay outside the gene matches. In DNA form, the CDR3 reads TGCAGCGTCGACACTAGCGGGAGACGAAATGAGCAGTTCTTC. It yields the protein CSVDTSGRRNEQFF.

Comment on this clone: A junction end diverges from the germline sequence, so it may reflect a read error. This chain links TRBV29-1 with TRBJ2-5; 11 bases are shared with TRBD2. The germline V gene has CDR1 SQVTM and CDR2 ANQGSEA. The CDR3 runs 13 residues. The DNA for the CDR3 is TGCAGCGCCCGGACTAGCGGGCAAGAGACCCGGTACTTC. It translates to CSARTSGQETRYF.

The chain uses TRBV29-1 and TRBJ1-2; 7 bases are a match to TRBD1. Germline values: CDR1 SQVTM, CDR2 ANQGSEA. This CDR3 region has 12 residues. V lost 6 bases, J lost 8 bases, and 9 bases stayed unmatched. The CDR3 loop is CSVEDRIGGYTF. The CDR3 DNA follows: TGCAGCGTGGAGGACAGGATTGGGGGCTACACCTTC.

This chain connects TRBV9 to TRBJ2-2; TRBD2 matches at 9 bases. The germline gives CDR1 SGDLS, CDR2 YYNGEE. CDR3 length: 16 residues. Germline trimming cut 7 bases from V and 0 bases from J; bases unmatched to any gene: 7. CDR3 loop: CASPWASGANTGELFF. Written as DNA, the CDR3 is TGTGCCAGCCCCTGGGCTAGCGGGGCGAACACCGGGGAGCTGTTTTTT.

The chain combines TRBV7-9 with TRBJ1-1; no clear D gene. V dropped 7 bases and J dropped 1 base, with 10 bases sitting between them. The CDR3 is made up of 13 amino acids. CDR1 and CDR2 (germline): SEHNR, FQNEAQ (reference sequence). CDR3 region: CASTWGGNTEAFF. The CDR3 DNA reads as TGTGCCAGCACCTGGGGAGGGAACACTGAAGCTTTCTTT.

The V call is TRBV19, the J call TRBJ1-2; 10 positions match TRBD1. CDR3 size: 16 residues. Germline trimming cut 5 bases from V and 8 bases from J; bases unmatched to any gene: 14. Germline CDR1 and CDR2: LNHDA and SQIVND (reference sequence). CDR3 nucleotide sequence: TGTGCCAGTAGTTTGGGACAGGGGTCGTGGTTGAGGGGCTACACCTTC. Protein sequence: CASSLGQGSWLRGYTF.

The J gene is TRBJ1-5, the V gene TRBV19; D unresolved. The V end lost 3 bases, the J end lost 0 bases, and 9 bases lay between the germline ends. Germline CDR1 LNHDA, CDR2 SQIVND (reference sequence). This CDR3 has 15 residues. CDR3 amino acids: CASSMAGYSNQPQHF. CDR3 coding DNA: TGTGCCAGTAGTATGGCAGGATATAGCAATCAGCCCCAGCATTTT. Looking up the rest from reference TRBV19 and TRBJ1-5 gives the full variable domain: DGGITQSPKYLFRKEGQNVTLSCEQNLNHDAMYWYRQDPGQGLRLIYYSQIVNDFQKGDIAEGYSVSREKKESFPLTVTSAQKNPTAFYLCASSMAGYSNQPQHFGDGTRLSIL.

This sequence joins TRBV10-3 and TRBJ2-1; 11 bases line up with TRBD2. Losses at the gene ends were 5 bases for V and 4 bases for J; bases not matched to a gene: 4. Per germline, CDR1 ENHRY and CDR2 SYGVKD. CDR3 length equals 15 residues. The CDR3 sequence: CAISMGLAAYNEQFF. For the CDR3, the DNA is TGTGCCATCAGTATGGGACTAGCGGCTTACAATGAGCAGTTCTTC.

The rearrangement uses TRBV28 and TRBJ2-1, with 9 nucleotides matching TRBD1. Trimming at V came to 10 bases and at J to 8 bases, leaving 9 bases not matched to a gene. This CDR3 contains 13 residues. Germline CDR1 reads MDHEN; CDR2 reads SYDVKM. CDR3 sequence (DNA): TGTGCCACGAAAGGGACAGGGAGGGATGAGCAGTTCTTC. Encoded protein: CATKGTGRDEQFF.

In DNA form, the CDR3 reads TGCGCCAGCAGCTTGACTTCCGACAGGGTCTATGGCTACACCTTC. Residues: CASSLTSDRVYGYTF. The V and J genes are TRBV5-1 and TRBJ1-2; 7 bases match TRBD1. V lost 1 base to trimming and J lost 4 bases; unmatched junction nucleotides: 7. This CDR3 is 15 amino acids long. Germline CDR1 and CDR2: SGHRS and YFSETQ.

This chain uses TRBV19 with TRBJ1-2; TRBD1 agrees at 7 bases. The CDR3 is made up of 15 amino acids. V lost 3 bases to trimming and J lost 4 bases; unmatched junction nucleotides: 8. From germline, CDR1 is LNHDA and CDR2 SQIVND (reference sequence). CDR3 nucleotide sequence: TGTGCCAGTAGTATCGTGGCAGGGGGGTCCTATGGCTACACCTTC. This codes for CASSIVAGGSYGYTF.

The CDR3 region is CASSRRDSTQYF. The CDR3 DNA sequence: TGTGCCAGTAGTAGAAGGGACAGTACGCAGTATTTT. V usage is TRBV19 and J usage is TRBJ2-3; 7 bases align to TRBD1. This CDR3 spans 12 amino acids. Losses at the gene ends were 4 bases for V and 8 bases for J; bases not matched to a gene: 3. Germline loops: CDR1 LNHDA, CDR2 SQIVND (reference sequence).

This chain uses TRBV10-2 with TRBJ1-2; 8 nucleotides line up with TRBD1. This CDR3 has 16 amino acids. V lost 0 bases, J lost 7 bases, and 10 bases stayed unmatched. Germline CDR1 is WSHSY and CDR2 is SAAADI. The CDR3 region has the DNA TGCGCCAGCAGTGAGTCGAAAGGGCAGGGGGCTGGTGGCTACACCTTC. Protein: CASSESKGQGAGGYTF.

V and J are TRBV6-5 and TRBJ2-7; TRBD1 might be the D (6 bases). From germline, CDR1 is MNHEY and CDR2 SVGAGI. The CDR3 is made up of 13 amino acids. Trimming left V 2 bases short and J 7 bases short, with 12 bases between. The CDR3 coding sequence is TGTGCCAGCAGTTACAAGGGGGTCGGGGAGCAGTACTTC. Translation gives CASSYKGVGEQYF.

This chain connects TRBV11-3 to TRBJ2-1, with 12 positions matching TRBD2. The trim removed 6 bases at V and 7 bases at J, leaving 7 bases unmatched. The germline gives CDR1 SGHNT, CDR2 YENEEA. The CDR3 is 15 amino acids. The CDR3 nucleotides are TGTGCCAGCAGTCAAGGACTAGCGGGACTTAATGAGCAGTTCTTC. Amino acids: CASSQGLAGLNEQFF.

This sequence joins TRBV11-3 and TRBJ1-4, with 9 bases fitting TRBD1. J lost 4 bases, V lost 0 bases, and 0 bases had no gene match. The germline V gene has CDR1 SGHNT and CDR2 YENEEA. The CDR3 has 15 residues. This chain's CDR3 is CASSLEDRGNEKLFF. CDR3 in DNA: TGTGCCAGCAGCTTAGAGGACAGGGGTAATGAAAAACTGTTTTTT. The complete variable domain, with remaining parts taken from reference TRBV11-3 and TRBJ1-4, reads EAGVVQSPRYKIIEKKQPVAFWCNPISGHNTLYWYLQNLGQGPELLIRYENEEAVDDSQLPKDRFSAERLKGVDSTLKIQPAELGDSAVYLCASSLEDRGNEKLFFGSGTQLSVL.